One sample yielded the 3 T cell receptor beta chains listed below, sequenced in a study of fetal regulatory T cell absence and autoimmunity. The data were produced by immunoSEQ multiplex PCR, yet TCRdb's version contains in-frame clones alone and is incomplete. Of about 95,000 clones listed, around 72% are singletons. Input material: pancreas tissue. The receptors shown here come from a male donor with IPEX syndrome.

V and J are TRBV4-1 and TRBJ2-1, with TRBD2 matching 12 bases. CDR1 is MGHRA, CDR2 YSYEKL, per germline. The CDR3 is 17 residues long. The junction had 9 bases not matched to a gene; V was cut back by 4 bases and J by 5 bases. The CDR3 DNA is TGCGCCAGCAGCCGTAGACTAGCGGGAGATCTGCACAATGAGCAGTTCTTC. Protein product: CASSRRLAGDLHNEQFF.

This clone was seen a few times. This chain joins TRBV6-6 and TRBJ2-5; D is undetermined. Deletions cut 5 bases from V and 2 bases from J, with 3 bases between. This CDR3 is 11 amino acids long. CDR1 is MNHNY, CDR2 SVGAGI, per germline (reference sequence). The CDR3 sequence is CASSEQETQYF. CDR3 nucleotides: TGTGCCAGCAGTGAACAAGAGACCCAGTACTTC.

This clone was seen more than once but under ten times. This rearrangement joins TRBV4-1 to TRBJ2-7, with 7 bases identical to TRBD1. The ends lost 3 bases at V and 2 bases at J; junction bases unmatched: 4. The CDR3 length is 14 residues. Germline lookup yields CDR1 MGHRA and CDR2 YSYEKL. Here the CDR3 DNA reads TGCGCCAGCAGCCAGAGACAGGGTCCCTACGAGCAGTACTTC. Protein sequence: CASSQRQGPYEQYF.